The rows below give T cell receptor beta chains drawn from one sample of a study of blood T cell repertoires in COVID-19. The protocol was immunoSEQ multiplex PCR, while the TCRdb copy is restricted to in-frame clones and leaves out a portion. The top ten clones hold about 1% of a sample with some 310,000 clones, about 90% of them seen once. Sequencing input: peripheral blood. The origin of the receptors is a middle-aged woman with COVID-19, enrolled during active disease. The CDR3 runs from the conserved cysteine through the conserved F or W. The D gene is left open where the match is weak. Only part of the rows carry a size: once, few, many, or a class if the clone is expanded.

abundance	j_gene	d_gene	v_gene	CDR3aa	CDR3nt
.	TRBJ1-1	.	TRBV7-2	CASSLGGPVGTEAFF	TGTGCCAGCAGCTTAGGAGGGCCGGTGGGCACTGAAGCTTTCTTT
.	TRBJ1-2	.	TRBV30	CAVMSHYGYTF	TGTGCTGTAATGAGTCACTATGGCTACACCTTC
.	TRBJ2-1	.	TRBV5-1	CASSPMFGSSYNEQFF	TGCGCCAGCAGCCCAATGTTCGGGAGCTCCTACAATGAGCAGTTCTTC
.	TRBJ1-2	TRBD1	TRBV6-5	CASSQDRIAGYTF	TGTGCCAGCAGTCAGGACAGGATCGCTGGCTACACCTTC
.	TRBJ1-4	.	TRBV24-1	CATSDFTAGNEKLFF	TGTGCCACCAGTGATTTTACCGCCGGGAACGAAAAACTGTTTTTT
.	TRBJ2-1	.	TRBV5-6	CASSWSPGSSTVGQFF	TGTGCCAGCAGCTGGTCCCCTGGATCTAGCACGGTGGGGCAGTTCTTC
.	TRBJ1-1	.	TRBV9	CASSVVFQYTEAFF	TGTGCCAGCAGCGTAGTTTTCCAATACACTGAAGCTTTCTTT
.	TRBJ1-4	.	TRBV30	CAWSETVRSEKLFF	TGTGCCTGGAGTGAGACAGTTCGGAGTGAAAAACTGTTTTTT
.	TRBJ2-7	.	TRBV28	CASSSGTYEQYF	TGTGCCAGCAGTTCGGGGACCTACGAGCAGTACTTC
.	TRBJ2-2	TRBD1	TRBV11-3	CASSLVDRGAGELFF	TGTGCCAGCAGCTTAGTGGACAGGGGTGCCGGGGAGCTGTTTTTT
once	TRBJ1-2	.	TRBV4-1	CASSPLNRADYGYTF	TGCGCCAGCAGCCCCTTAAACAGGGCGGACTATGGCTACACCTTC
.	TRBJ2-1	TRBD2	TRBV3-1/TRBV3-2	CASSQAGGRRDEQFF	TGTGCCAGCAGCCAAGCGGGCGGGAGACGCGATGAGCAGTTCTTC
few	TRBJ1-1	.	TRBV2	CASTAEGGTEAFF	TGTGCCAGCACGGCGGAGGGGGGGACTGAAGCTTTCTTT
.	TRBJ1-1	TRBD1	TRBV6-5	CASSFLTGGTEAFF	TGTGCCAGCAGTTTTCTAACAGGGGGCACTGAAGCTTTCTTT
.	TRBJ2-3	.	TRBV6-1	CASSEVAETRNTQYF	TGTGCCAGCAGTGAAGTGGCAGAAACTAGGAATACGCAGTATTTT
few	TRBJ1-3	.	TRBV30	CAWRTLGGNTIYF	TGTGCCTGGAGGACCCTGGGCGGAAACACCATATATTTT
few	TRBJ2-2	.	TRBV20-1	CSASKGSEVSGELFF	TGCAGTGCTAGTAAAGGGTCGGAGGTCAGCGGGGAGCTGTTTTTT
.	TRBJ2-3	.	TRBV7-9	CASSLDRDTQYF	TGTGCCAGCAGCCTTGACAGGGATACGCAGTATTTT
.	TRBJ1-2	.	TRBV30	CAWSVRGDGYTF	TGTGCCTGGAGTGTACGAGGAGATGGCTACACCTTC
.	TRBJ2-3	TRBD2	TRBV6-5	CASSYELAGVGDTQYF	TGTGCCAGCAGTTACGAACTAGCGGGAGTCGGGGATACGCAGTATTTT
few	TRBJ1-1	.	TRBV7-9	CASSLRTEAFF	TGTGCCAGCAGCCTTCGGACTGAAGCTTTCTTT
few	TRBJ2-1	TRBD2	TRBV12-3/TRBV12-4	CASSIDGGNEQFF	TGTGCCAGCAGCATCGACGGGGGGAATGAGCAGTTCTTC
.	TRBJ1-2	.	TRBV28	CASSLTLQGGSYTF	TGTGCCAGCAGTTTAACCTTACAAGGGGGAAGCTACACCTTC
.	TRBJ2-7	TRBD1	TRBV11-2	CASSLIPGTVSYEQYF	TGTGCCAGCAGCTTGATTCCCGGGACAGTATCCTACGAGCAGTACTTC
.	TRBJ1-5	TRBD1	TRBV4-3	CASSPGGREPQHF	TGCGCCAGCAGCCCAGGGGGGCGCGAGCCCCAGCATTTT
few	TRBJ1-1	.	TRBV6-2/TRBV6-3	CASSYSTSNTEAFF	TGTGCCAGCAGTTACTCGACAAGTAACACTGAAGCTTTCTTT
.	TRBJ2-3	.	TRBV20-1	CSGGRTDTQYF	TGTTCAGGAGGTCGCACAGATACGCAGTATTTT
few	TRBJ2-7	.	TRBV5-4	CASSPGAGNEQYF	TGTGCCAGCAGCCCGGGCGCAGGGAACGAGCAGTACTTC
.	TRBJ1-1	.	TRBV18	CASSPLRGYTEAFF	TGTGCCAGCTCACCACTGAGAGGGTACACTGAAGCTTTCTTT
.	TRBJ2-7	TRBD2	TRBV3-1/TRBV3-2	CASSLLAAYEQYF	TGTGCCAGCAGCTTACTAGCGGCCTACGAGCAGTACTTC
.	TRBJ2-7	TRBD2	TRBV27	CASSLEGTSVYEQYF	TGTGCCAGCAGTTTAGAGGGGACTAGCGTCTACGAGCAGTACTTC
.	TRBJ2-7	TRBD1	TRBV5-1	CASSLVGTGGSEEQYF	TGCGCCAGCAGCTTGGTCGGGACAGGGGGCTCGGAAGAGCAGTACTTC
.	TRBJ1-1	TRBD1	TRBV28	CASSLTGGLGMNTEAFF	TGTGCCAGCAGTTTGACAGGGGGTTTGGGCATGAACACTGAAGCTTTCTTT
.	TRBJ2-5	TRBD2	TRBV7-9	CASSLAGVETQYF	TGTGCCAGCAGTCTAGCGGGAGTTGAGACCCAGTACTTC
once	TRBJ2-3	TRBD1	TRBV5-1	CASTSGGWGTDTQYF	TGCGCCAGCACCTCAGGGGGCTGGGGCACAGATACGCAGTATTTT
once	TRBJ2-1	TRBD1	TRBV6-4	CASSGDRDRNEQFF	TGTGCCAGCAGCGGGGACAGGGACCGAAATGAGCAGTTCTTC
.	TRBJ1-2	TRBD1	TRBV7-6	CASSRTGGRNYGYTF	TGTGCCAGCAGTCGGACAGGGGGGCGGAACTATGGCTACACCTTC
.	TRBJ1-6	TRBD1	TRBV30	CAWSASRQGAPLHF	TGTGCCTGGAGTGCCTCTCGACAGGGAGCACCCCTCCACTTT
.	TRBJ2-7	.	TRBV7-9	CASSGRRSDSYEQYF	TGTGCCAGCAGCGGGAGACGATCAGACTCCTACGAGCAGTACTTC
.	TRBJ2-2	.	TRBV5-4	CASSLALGYTGELFF	TGTGCCAGCAGCTTGGCCCTAGGTTACACCGGGGAGCTGTTTTTT
.	TRBJ1-2	.	TRBV29-1	CSGTGPNGYTF	TGCAGCGGCACAGGGCCTAATGGCTACACCTTC
.	TRBJ2-2	.	TRBV7-3	CASSLIALSDTGELFF	TGTGCCAGCAGTCTCATAGCCTTATCGGACACCGGGGAGCTGTTTTTT